This T cell receptor (beta chain) was recovered during a study of shared clonotypes between healthy human individuals. Some clones are missing from TCRdb's copy, which holds only in-frame ones; the method was immunoSEQ multiplex PCR. The table has some 1,400,000 clones, approximately 96% seen once. Germline loops: CDR1 SGHAT, CDR2 FQNNGV. This CDR3 region has 14 residues. V lost 5 bases and J lost 9, with 17 bases in between. The clonotype originates from a man aged 25 to 40 in good health. Material: naive CD4+ T cells sorted from blood. Subset: CD45RA+ positively selected. This rearrangement joins TRBV11-2 to TRBJ2-1; possibly TRBD1 for D (6 bases). CDR3 DNA sequence: TGTGCCAGCAGCAGGGCCCTGGGGGCAGTTGAGCAGTTCTTC. Amino acids: CASSRALGAVEQFF.